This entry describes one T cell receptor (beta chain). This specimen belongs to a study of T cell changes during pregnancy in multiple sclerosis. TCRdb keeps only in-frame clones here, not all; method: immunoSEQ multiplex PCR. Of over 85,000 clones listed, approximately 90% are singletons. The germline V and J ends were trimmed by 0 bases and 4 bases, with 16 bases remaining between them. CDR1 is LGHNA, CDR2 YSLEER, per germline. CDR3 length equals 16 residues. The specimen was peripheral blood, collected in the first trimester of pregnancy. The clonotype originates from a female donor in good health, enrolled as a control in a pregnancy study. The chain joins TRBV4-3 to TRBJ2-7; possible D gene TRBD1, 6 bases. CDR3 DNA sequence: TGCGCCAGCAGCCAAGAGAATTGGGGGACATTTTACGAGCAGTACTTC. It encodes CASSQENWGTFYEQYF.